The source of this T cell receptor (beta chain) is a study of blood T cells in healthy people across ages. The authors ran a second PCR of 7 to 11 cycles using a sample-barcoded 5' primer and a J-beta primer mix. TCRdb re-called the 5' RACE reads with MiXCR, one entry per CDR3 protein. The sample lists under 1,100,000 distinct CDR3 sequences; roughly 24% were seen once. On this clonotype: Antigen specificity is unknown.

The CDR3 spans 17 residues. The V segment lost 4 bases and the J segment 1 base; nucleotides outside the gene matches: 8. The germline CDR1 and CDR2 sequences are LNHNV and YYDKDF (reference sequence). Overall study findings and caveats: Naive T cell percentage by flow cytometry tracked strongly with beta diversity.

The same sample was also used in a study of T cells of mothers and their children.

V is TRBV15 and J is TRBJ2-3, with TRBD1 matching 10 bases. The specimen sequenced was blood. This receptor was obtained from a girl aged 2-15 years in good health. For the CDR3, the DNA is TGTGCCACCAGCAACCCACTAGGGACAGGGGGCACAGATACGCAGTATTTT. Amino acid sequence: CATSNPLGTGGTDTQYF.